This T cell receptor beta chain was captured in a study of blood T cell repertoires in COVID-19. Study summary: Samples representing acute and convalescent COVID-19 were sourced from the United States, Italy and Spain.

Here immunoSEQ multiplex PCR was the method, and the copy in TCRdb shows in-frame clones only, minus some. The data show roughly 370,000 clones, about 86% seen once. This clone appeared once. The source material was PBMCs or T cells enriched from blood (not recorded which). This clonotype originated in a woman aged 45-60 years who had recovered from COVID-19.

CDR3 amino acids: CASSIGGGGQPQHF. The CDR3 DNA is TGTGCCAGTAGTATCGGGGGGGGAGGTCAGCCCCAGCATTTT. The V gene is TRBV19, the J gene TRBJ1-5; perhaps TRBD1 as D (5 bases). This CDR3 spans 14 amino acids. CDR1 LNHDA and CDR2 SQIVND come from the germline V gene (reference sequence). Trimming pared 3 bases from V and 6 bases from J, leaving 12 bases between.